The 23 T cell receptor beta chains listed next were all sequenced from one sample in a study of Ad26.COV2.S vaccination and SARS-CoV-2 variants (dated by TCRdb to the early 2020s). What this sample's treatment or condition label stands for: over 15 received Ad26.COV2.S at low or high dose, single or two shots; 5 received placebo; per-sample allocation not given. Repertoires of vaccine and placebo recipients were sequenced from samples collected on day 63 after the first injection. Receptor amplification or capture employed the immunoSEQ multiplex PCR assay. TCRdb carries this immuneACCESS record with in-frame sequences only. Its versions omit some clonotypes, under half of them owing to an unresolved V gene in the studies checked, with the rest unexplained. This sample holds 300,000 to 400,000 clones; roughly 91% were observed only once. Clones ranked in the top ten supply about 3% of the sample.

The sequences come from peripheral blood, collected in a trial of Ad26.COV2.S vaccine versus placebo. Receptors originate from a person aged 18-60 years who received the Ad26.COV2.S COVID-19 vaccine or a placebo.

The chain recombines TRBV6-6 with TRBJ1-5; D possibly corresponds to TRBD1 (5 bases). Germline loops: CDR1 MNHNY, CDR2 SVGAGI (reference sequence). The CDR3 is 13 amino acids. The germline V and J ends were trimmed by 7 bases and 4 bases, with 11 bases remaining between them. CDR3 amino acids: CASIHGGNQPQHF. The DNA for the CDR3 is TGTGCCAGCATCCATGGGGGGAATCAGCCCCAGCATTTT.

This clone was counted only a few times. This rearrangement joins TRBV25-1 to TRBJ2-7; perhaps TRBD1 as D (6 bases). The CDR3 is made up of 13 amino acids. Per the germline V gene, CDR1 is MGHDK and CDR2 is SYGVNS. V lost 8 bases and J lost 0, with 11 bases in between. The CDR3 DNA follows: TGTGCCAGCGGAGGACAGAACTCCTACGAGCAGTACTTC. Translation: CASGGQNSYEQYF.

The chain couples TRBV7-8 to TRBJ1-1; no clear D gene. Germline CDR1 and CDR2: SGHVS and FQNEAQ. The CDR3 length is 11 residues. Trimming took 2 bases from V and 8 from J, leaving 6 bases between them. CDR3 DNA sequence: TGTGCCAGCAGCTTATATGAAGAAGCTTTCTTT. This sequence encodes CASSLYEEAFF.

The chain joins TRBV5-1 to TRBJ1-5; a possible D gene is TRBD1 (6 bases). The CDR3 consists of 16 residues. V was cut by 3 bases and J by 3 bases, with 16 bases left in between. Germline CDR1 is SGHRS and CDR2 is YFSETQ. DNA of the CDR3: TGCGCCAGCAGCTCAAAACAGGGATTCCCCAATCAGCCCCAGCATTTT. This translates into CASSSKQGFPNQPQHF.

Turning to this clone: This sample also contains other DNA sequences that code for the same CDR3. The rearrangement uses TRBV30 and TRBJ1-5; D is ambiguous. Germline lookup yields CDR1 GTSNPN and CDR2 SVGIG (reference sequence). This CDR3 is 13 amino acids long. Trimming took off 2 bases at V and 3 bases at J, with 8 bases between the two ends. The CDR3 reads CAWSPGSNQPQHF. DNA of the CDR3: TGTGCCTGGAGTCCTGGATCCAATCAGCCCCAGCATTTT. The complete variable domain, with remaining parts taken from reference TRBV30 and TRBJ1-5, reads SQTIHQWPATLVQPVGSPLSLECTVEGTSNPNLYWYRQAAGRGLQLLFYSVGIGQISSEVPQNLSASRPQDRQFILSSKKLLLSDSGFYLCAWSPGSNQPQHFGDGTRLSIL.

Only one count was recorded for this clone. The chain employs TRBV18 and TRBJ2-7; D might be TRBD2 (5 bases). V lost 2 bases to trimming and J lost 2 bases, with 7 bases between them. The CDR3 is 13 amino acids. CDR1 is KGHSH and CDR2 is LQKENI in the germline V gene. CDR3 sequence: CASSPDYPYEQYF. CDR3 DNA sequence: TGTGCCAGCTCACCAGACTACCCCTACGAGCAGTACTTC. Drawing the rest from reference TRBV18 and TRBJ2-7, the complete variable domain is NAGVMQNPRHLVRRRGQEARLRCSPMKGHSHVYWYRQLPEEGLKFMVYLQKENIIDESGMPKERFSAEFPKEGPSILRIQQVVRGDSAAYFCASSPDYPYEQYFGPGTRLTVT.

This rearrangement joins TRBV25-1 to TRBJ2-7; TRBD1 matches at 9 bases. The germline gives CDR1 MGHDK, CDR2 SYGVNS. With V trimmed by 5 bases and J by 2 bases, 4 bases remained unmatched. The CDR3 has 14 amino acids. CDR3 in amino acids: CASSTQGATYEQYF. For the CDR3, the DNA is TGTGCCAGCAGTACACAGGGGGCTACCTACGAGCAGTACTTC.

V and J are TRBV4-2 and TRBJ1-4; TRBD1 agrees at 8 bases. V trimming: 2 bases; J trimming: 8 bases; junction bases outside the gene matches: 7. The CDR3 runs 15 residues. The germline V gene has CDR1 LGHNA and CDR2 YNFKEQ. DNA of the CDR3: TGTGCCAGCAGCCAACCGACAGGGGTTGAGGAAAAACTGTTTTTT. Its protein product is CASSQPTGVEEKLFF.

CDR3 amino acids: CASSSGNENIQYF. In nucleotides, the CDR3 is TGCGCCAGCAGTTCAGGTAACGAAAACATTCAGTACTTC. This rearrangement joins TRBV5-1 to TRBJ2-4, with unresolved D. From germline, CDR1 is SGHRS and CDR2 YFSETQ. The length of the CDR3 is 13 residues. V was clipped by 5 bases and J by 5 bases, with 11 bases between them.

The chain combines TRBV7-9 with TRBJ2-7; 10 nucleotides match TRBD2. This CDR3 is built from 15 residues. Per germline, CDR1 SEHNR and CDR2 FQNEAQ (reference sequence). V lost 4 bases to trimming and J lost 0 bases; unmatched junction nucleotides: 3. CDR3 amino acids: CASSYSGGYSYEQYF. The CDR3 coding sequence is TGTGCCAGCAGCTATAGCGGGGGGTACTCCTACGAGCAGTACTTC.

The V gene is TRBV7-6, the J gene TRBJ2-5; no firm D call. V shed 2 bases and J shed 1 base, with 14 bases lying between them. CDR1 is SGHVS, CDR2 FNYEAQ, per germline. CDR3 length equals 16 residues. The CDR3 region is CASSLTGPAVQETQYF. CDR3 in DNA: TGTGCCAGCAGCTTAACGGGTCCGGCAGTCCAAGAGACCCAGTACTTC.

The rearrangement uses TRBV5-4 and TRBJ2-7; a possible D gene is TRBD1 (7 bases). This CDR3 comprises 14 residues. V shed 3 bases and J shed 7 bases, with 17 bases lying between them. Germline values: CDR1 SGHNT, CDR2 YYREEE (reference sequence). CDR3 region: CASSSAGQKMEQYF. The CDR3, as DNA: TGTGCCAGCAGCTCGGCGGGACAGAAAATGGAGCAGTACTTC.

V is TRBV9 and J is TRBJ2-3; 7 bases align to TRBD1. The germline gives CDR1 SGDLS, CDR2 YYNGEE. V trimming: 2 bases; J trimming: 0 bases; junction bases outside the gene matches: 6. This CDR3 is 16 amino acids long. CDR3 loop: CASSVRDSLSTDTQYF. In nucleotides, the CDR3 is TGTGCCAGCAGCGTCCGGGACAGCCTAAGCACAGATACGCAGTATTTT.

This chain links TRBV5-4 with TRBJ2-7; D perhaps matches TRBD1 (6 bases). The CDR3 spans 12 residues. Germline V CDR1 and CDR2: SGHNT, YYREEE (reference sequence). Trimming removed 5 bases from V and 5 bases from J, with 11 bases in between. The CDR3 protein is CASSPDSNEQYF. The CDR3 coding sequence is TGTGCCAGCAGTCCGGACAGTAACGAGCAGTACTTC.

CDR3 loop: CASSDRDRGLGNTEAFF. CDR3 nucleotides: TGTGCCAGCAGCGACCGGGACAGGGGGCTGGGGAACACTGAAGCTTTCTTT. The chain is built from TRBV9 and TRBJ1-1, with 12 bases matching TRBD1. The CDR3 runs to 17 residues. J was trimmed by 1 base and V by 3 bases; bases with no gene match: 7. The germline CDR1 and CDR2 sequences are SGDLS and YYNGEE.

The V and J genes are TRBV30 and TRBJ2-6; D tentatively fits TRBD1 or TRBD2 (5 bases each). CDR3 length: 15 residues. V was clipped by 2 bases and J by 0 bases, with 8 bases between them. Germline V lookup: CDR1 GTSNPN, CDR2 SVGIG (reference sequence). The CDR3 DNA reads TGTGCCTGGAGTCGAGGGGCCTCTGGGGCCAACGTCCTGACTTTC. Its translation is CAWSRGASGANVLTF. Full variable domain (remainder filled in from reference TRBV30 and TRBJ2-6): SQTIHQWPATLVQPVGSPLSLECTVEGTSNPNLYWYRQAAGRGLQLLFYSVGIGQISSEVPQNLSASRPQDRQFILSSKKLLLSDSGFYLCAWSRGASGANVLTFGAGSRLTVL.

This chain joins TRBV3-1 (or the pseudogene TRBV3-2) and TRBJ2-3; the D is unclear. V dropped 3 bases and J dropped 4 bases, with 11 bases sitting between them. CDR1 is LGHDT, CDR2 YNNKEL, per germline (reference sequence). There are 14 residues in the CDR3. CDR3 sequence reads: CASSQERRADTQYF. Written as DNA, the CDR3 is TGTGCCAGCAGCCAGGAACGACGGGCAGATACGCAGTATTTT.

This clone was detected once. CDR3 in amino acids: CASSVATYGDIEQFF. CDR3 nucleotides: TGTGCCAGCAGCGTAGCTACATATGGGGACATCGAGCAGTTCTTC. The chain has TRBV9 and TRBJ2-1; weak D call: TRBD1 (6 bases). The CDR3 covers 15 residues. The V and J ends lost 0 bases and 10 bases respectively, with 17 bases between them. Germline CDR1 reads SGDLS; CDR2 reads YYNGEE.

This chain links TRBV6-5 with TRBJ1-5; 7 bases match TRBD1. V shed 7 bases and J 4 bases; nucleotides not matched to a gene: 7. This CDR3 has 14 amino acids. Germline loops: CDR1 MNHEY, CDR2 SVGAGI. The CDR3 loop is CASTRGQGNQPQHF. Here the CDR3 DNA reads TGTGCCAGCACGAGGGGGCAGGGGAATCAGCCCCAGCATTTT.

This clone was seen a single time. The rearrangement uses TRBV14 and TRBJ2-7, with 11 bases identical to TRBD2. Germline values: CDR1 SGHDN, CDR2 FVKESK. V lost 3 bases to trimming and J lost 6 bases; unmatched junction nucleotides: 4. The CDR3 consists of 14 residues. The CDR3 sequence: CASSQGLAAGEQYF. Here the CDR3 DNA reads TGTGCCAGCAGCCAGGGACTAGCGGCGGGCGAGCAGTACTTC.

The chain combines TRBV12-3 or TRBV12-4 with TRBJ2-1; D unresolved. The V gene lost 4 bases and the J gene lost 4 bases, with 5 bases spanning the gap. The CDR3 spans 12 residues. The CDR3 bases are TGTGCCAGCAGTTACAGATACAATGAGCAGTTCTTC. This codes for CASSYRYNEQFF.

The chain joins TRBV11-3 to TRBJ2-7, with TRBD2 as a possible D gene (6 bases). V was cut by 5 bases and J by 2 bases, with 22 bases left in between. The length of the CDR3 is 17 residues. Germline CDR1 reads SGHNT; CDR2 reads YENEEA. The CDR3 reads CASSNTRGTDIPYEQYF. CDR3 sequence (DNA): TGTGCCAGCAGCAATACACGGGGGACCGATATCCCCTACGAGCAGTACTTC. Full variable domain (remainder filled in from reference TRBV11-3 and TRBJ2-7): EAGVVQSPRYKIIEKKQPVAFWCNPISGHNTLYWYLQNLGQGPELLIRYENEEAVDDSQLPKDRFSAERLKGVDSTLKIQPAELGDSAVYLCASSNTRGTDIPYEQYFGPGTRLTVT.

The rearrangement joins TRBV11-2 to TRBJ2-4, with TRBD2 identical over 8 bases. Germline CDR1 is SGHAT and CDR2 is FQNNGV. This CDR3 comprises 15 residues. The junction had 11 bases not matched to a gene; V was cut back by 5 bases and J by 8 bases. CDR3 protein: CASSPYGGGSDIQYF. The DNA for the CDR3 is TGTGCCAGCAGCCCCTACGGCGGGGGGTCGGACATTCAGTACTTC.